One and the same sample provided the 11 T cell receptor beta chains below, sequenced in a study of CD8+CD57+ T cells in acquired aplastic anemia. TCR beta VDJ and CDR3 profiles were obtained from a genomic DNA template. TCRdb re-called the reads through MiXCR, storing one row per CDR3 protein. The sample has about 210,000 distinct CDR3 sequences, approximately 35% seen once; the top ten hold around 1.1%. The source material was sorted CD4+, CD8+, or CD8+CD57+ T cells (not recorded which) from PBMCs. These receptors came from a human donor in good health, serving as a control.

The chain combines TRBV30 with TRBJ1-2; maybe TRBD1 (6 bases). The V and J ends lost 3 bases and 8 bases respectively, with 16 bases between them. The CDR3 has 13 residues. Germline assignment: CDR1 GTSNPN and CDR2 SVGIG (reference sequence). CDR3: CAWRVGPGQGYTF. As DNA, the CDR3 is TGTGCCTGGAGGGTAGGCCCTGGACAGGGCTACACCTTC.

This clonotype has more than one count but fewer than ten. The genes are TRBV5-6 and TRBJ2-4, with 7 bases identical to TRBD1. V dropped 0 bases and J dropped 4; count of bases not matched to a gene: 1. Germline lookup yields CDR1 SGHDT and CDR2 YYEEEE. This CDR3 contains 14 residues. CDR3 DNA sequence: TGTGCCAGCAGCTTGGAGGGGGCAAAAAACATTCAGTACTTC. As protein: CASSLEGAKNIQYF.

The sample holds many counts of this clonotype. CDR3 in DNA: TGTGCCAGCAGTGAGGGTGGGAGCAATCAGCCCCAGCATTTT. This translates into CASSEGGSNQPQHF. V and J are TRBV12-3 or TRBV12-4 and TRBJ1-5; the D is unclear. V gave up 5 bases and J gave up 1 base, with 9 bases separating them. This CDR3 contains 14 residues.

The sample holds many counts of this clonotype. The chain joins TRBV24-1 to TRBJ2-7; tentatively, D is TRBD2 (6 bases). The CDR3 spans 14 residues. V lost 4 bases to trimming and J lost 2 bases, with 11 bases between them. The germline V gene encodes CDR1 KGHDR and CDR2 SFDVKD. The CDR3 bases are TGTGCCACCAGTGACCGGGCTAGCGCCTACGAGCAGTACTTC. It translates to CATSDRASAYEQYF.

The rearrangement links TRBV3-1 to TRBJ2-7; TRBD2 agrees at 8 bases. In germline, CDR1 is LGHDT, CDR2 YNNKEL (reference sequence). The junction had 9 bases not matched to a gene; V was cut back by 7 bases and J by 4 bases. CDR3 length: 14 amino acids. The CDR3 here is CASTLSGGAYEQYF. The CDR3 nucleotides are TGTGCCAGCACCCTATCGGGGGGGGCTTACGAGCAGTACTTC.

This sequence joins TRBV5-1 and TRBJ2-2; D not resolved. The CDR3 is 15 amino acids. Trimming removed 0 bases at V and 3 bases at J, with 9 bases between. From germline, CDR1 is SGHRS and CDR2 YFSETQ. CDR3 region: CASSLDRADTGELFF. CDR3 coding DNA: TGCGCCAGCAGCTTGGATAGGGCGGACACCGGGGAGCTGTTTTTT.

The rearrangement joins TRBV14 to TRBJ2-7, with D possibly TRBD2 on 5 matching bases. CDR3 length: 19 amino acids. Germline CDR1 is SGHDN and CDR2 is FVKESK. Trimming took off 2 bases at V and 4 bases at J, with 27 bases between the two ends. The CDR3 DNA follows: TGTGCCAGCAGCCAACCTAGGCTAAGCGGCAGACTACCACATTACGAGCAGTACTTC. Translation gives CASSQPRLSGRLPHYEQYF.

The chain uses TRBV7-9 and TRBJ2-5; 8 bases are a match to TRBD1. J lost 1 base, V lost 6 bases, and 4 bases had no gene match. The CDR3 extends over 14 amino acids. Germline V gene lookup returns CDR1 SEHNR and CDR2 FQNEAQ (reference sequence). CDR3 residues: CASRTGQGQETQYF. CDR3 coding DNA: TGTGCCAGCAGGACCGGACAGGGCCAAGAGACCCAGTACTTC.

This clonotype was recorded at least ten times. The gene calls are TRBV5-1 and TRBJ1-6; D not certain. The CDR3 runs 16 residues. The V and J ends lost 0 bases and 7 bases respectively, with 14 bases between them. In germline, CDR1 is SGHRS, CDR2 YFSETQ. CDR3 DNA sequence: TGCGCCAGCAGCTTGGCCCTCAGAACCGAAAATTCACCCCTCCACTTT. This encodes CASSLALRTENSPLHF. Together with reference TRBV5-1 and TRBJ1-6, the CDR3 gives the full variable domain: KAGVTQTPRYLIKTRGQQVTLSCSPISGHRSVSWYQQTPGQGLQFLFEYFSETQRNKGNFPGRFSGRQFSNSRSEMNVSTLELGDSALYLCASSLALRTENSPLHFGNGTRLTVT.

There are many counts of this clonotype. The chain uses TRBV10-2 and TRBJ1-1; TRBD1 aligns across 8 bases. CDR3 length: 14 residues. Trimming removed 0 bases from V and 7 bases from J; junction bases left unmatched: 4. CDR1 is WSHSY and CDR2 is SAAADI in the germline V gene. The CDR3 DNA reads TGCGCCAGCAGTGAGTCCGGGACAGGCTTTGAAGCTTTCTTT. Residues: CASSESGTGFEAFF.

This clonotype was found many times. V usage is TRBV20-1 and J usage is TRBJ1-4, with 10 positions matching TRBD1. The CDR3 runs 14 residues. Per the germline V gene, CDR1 is DFQATT and CDR2 is SNEGSKA (reference sequence). Trimming at V came to 4 bases and at J to 7 bases, leaving 6 bases not matched to a gene. The CDR3 DNA reads as TGCAGTGCTACAGACAGGGGGCAAGTTGAAAAACTGTTTTTT. Its translation is CSATDRGQVEKLFF.